Shown below are 8 T cell receptor beta chains from a single sample sequenced in a study of blood T cell repertoires in COVID-19. Profiled with immunoSEQ multiplex PCR; TCRdb holds only in-frame clones, not every one. Among 120,000 or so clones, almost 70% were seen once, and the ten largest hold approximately 2%. The sequenced material came from peripheral blood. These TCRs come from a woman aged 65 to 85 with acute or convalescent COVID-19.

The J gene is TRBJ1-1, the V gene TRBV18; D unresolved. Germline V gene sequence: CDR1 KGHSH, CDR2 LQKENI. Trimming shortened V by 0 bases and J by 7 bases, and 6 bases separated the two germline ends. This CDR3 comprises 12 residues. CDR3 amino acids: CASSPPLSEAFF. In DNA, the CDR3 is TGTGCCAGCTCACCACCGCTGAGTGAAGCTTTCTTT.

The chain couples TRBV19 to TRBJ2-3, with D possibly being TRBD1 (6 bases). The CDR3 contains 15 residues. Trimming shortened V by 5 bases and J by 1 base, and 13 bases separated the two germline ends. Looked up from germline, CDR1 is LNHDA and CDR2 is SQIVND (reference sequence). The CDR3 coding sequence is TGTGCCAGTAGTCAGGGGCAGGGAGGCACAGATACGCAGTATTTT. This codes for CASSQGQGGTDTQYF.

The chain uses TRBV25-1 and TRBJ1-5, with TRBD1 as a possible D gene (5 bases). Germline CDR1 and CDR2: MGHDK and SYGVNS. The CDR3 spans 13 residues. Trimming cost V 3 bases and J 2 bases, with 5 bases left between them. The CDR3 DNA is TGTGCCAGCAGTGACAGGGGCAATCAGCCCCAGCATTTT. It codes for CASSDRGNQPQHF.

The rearrangement links TRBV5-4 to TRBJ2-1, with D unresolved. The germline CDR1 and CDR2 sequences are SGHNT and YYREEE (reference sequence). CDR3 length equals 14 residues. With 1 base removed from V and 0 bases from J, the gap between germline ends came to 5 bases. Here the CDR3 reads CASSLTASYNEQFF. CDR3 DNA sequence: TGTGCCAGCAGCTTGACAGCCTCCTACAATGAGCAGTTCTTC.

The chain joins TRBV14 to TRBJ2-7; D remains unclear. There are 15 residues in the CDR3. V lost 1 base and J 2 bases, leaving 12 bases between the germline ends. Germline CDR1 SGHDN, CDR2 FVKESK. DNA for the CDR3: TGTGCCAGCAGCCAAGGTTGGAGCTCCCCCTACGAGCAGTACTTC. Translated, it gives CASSQGWSSPYEQYF.

The chain links TRBV12-3 or TRBV12-4 to TRBJ1-2; D unclear. Trimming took off 2 bases at V and 7 bases at J, with 8 bases between the two ends. This CDR3 is 12 amino acids long. CDR3 bases: TGTGCCAGCAGTTTATTGGCCTTTGGCTACACCTTC. Translating it yields CASSLLAFGYTF.

The chain carries TRBV10-3 and TRBJ2-7; no clear D gene. This CDR3 is 12 amino acids long. The V gene lost 3 bases and the J gene lost 2 bases, with 5 bases spanning the gap. Germline CDR1 is ENHRY and CDR2 is SYGVKD. The CDR3 spells CAISESAYEQYF. CDR3 in DNA: TGTGCCATCAGTGAAAGCGCCTACGAGCAGTACTTC.

This clone has only one observation. The V gene is TRBV28, the J gene TRBJ1-5; TRBD1 aligns across 8 bases. The J segment lost 6 bases and the V segment lost 3 bases, leaving 4 bases of the junction unmatched. This CDR3 is 14 amino acids long. The germline V gene has CDR1 MDHEN and CDR2 SYDVKM. The DNA of the CDR3 is TGTGCCAGCAGTTTGGGACAGGTCGGTCAGCCCCAGCATTTT. It is translated as CASSLGQVGQPQHF.